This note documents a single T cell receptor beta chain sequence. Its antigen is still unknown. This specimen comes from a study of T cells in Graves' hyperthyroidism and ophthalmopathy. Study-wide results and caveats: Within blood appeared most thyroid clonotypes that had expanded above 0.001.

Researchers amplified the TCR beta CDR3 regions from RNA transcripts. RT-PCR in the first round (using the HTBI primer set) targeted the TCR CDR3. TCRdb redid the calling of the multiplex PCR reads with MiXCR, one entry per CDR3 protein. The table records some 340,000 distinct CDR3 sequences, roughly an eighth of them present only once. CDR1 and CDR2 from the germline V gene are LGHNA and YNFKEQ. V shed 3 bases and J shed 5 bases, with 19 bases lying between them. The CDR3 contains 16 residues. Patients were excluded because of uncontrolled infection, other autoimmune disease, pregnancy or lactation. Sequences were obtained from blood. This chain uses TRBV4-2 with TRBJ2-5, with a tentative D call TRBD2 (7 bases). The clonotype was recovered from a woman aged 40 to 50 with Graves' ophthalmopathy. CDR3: CASSQGGGLSMETQYF. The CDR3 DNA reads TGTGCCAGCAGCCAGGGCGGGGGCCTCTCGATGGAGACCCAGTACTTC.